This T cell receptor (beta chain) was obtained from a study of T cells in Graves' hyperthyroidism and ophthalmopathy. Turning to the study itself: Any treatment followed the collection of peripheral blood at initial diagnosis.

Deletions cut 0 bases from V and 4 bases from J, with 16 bases between. The CDR3 is 16 residues long. Germline loops: CDR1 SGDLS, CDR2 YYNGEE. There were TCR beta CDR3 regions amplified from RNA transcripts. The primer set for the first-round RT-PCR of the TCR CDR3 was HTBI. MiXCR was run by TCRdb on the multiplex PCR reads, yielding one entry per CDR3 protein. The table lists 550,000 to 850,000 distinct CDR3 sequences, roughly a sixth of them singletons, with approximately 16% in the top ten. General study points: Using 13 V-J features, a model discriminated ophthalmopathy from stable hyperthyroidism. Within blood appeared most thyroid clonotypes that had expanded above 0.001.

For the diagnoses, clinical symptoms, serum thyroxine and TRAb, thyroid ultrasound and orbital computed tomography were used. As for this clonotype: Its antigen is as yet unknown. A much larger clone lies one base from this, so it may be a read error.

The V gene is TRBV9, the J gene TRBJ2-5, with D unresolved. Sequencing was performed on blood. The TCR was taken from a woman between 50 and 59 years old with Graves' hyperthyroidism that later progressed to Graves' ophthalmopathy. The CDR3: CASSVAPRLKRETQYF. CDR3 nucleotide sequence: TGTGCCAGCAGCGTAGCTCCCAGGTTAAAGCGAGAGACCCAGTACTTC.